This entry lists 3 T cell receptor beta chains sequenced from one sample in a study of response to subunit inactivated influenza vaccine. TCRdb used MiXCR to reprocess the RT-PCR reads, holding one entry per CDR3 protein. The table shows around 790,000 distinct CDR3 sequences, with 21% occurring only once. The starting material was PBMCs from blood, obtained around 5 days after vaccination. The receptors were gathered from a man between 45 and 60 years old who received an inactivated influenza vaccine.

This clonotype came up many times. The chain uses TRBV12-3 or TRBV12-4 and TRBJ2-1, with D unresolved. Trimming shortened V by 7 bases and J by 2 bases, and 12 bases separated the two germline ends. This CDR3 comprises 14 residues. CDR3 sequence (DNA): TGTGCCAGCACCCGACATCAAACCTACAATGAGCAGTTCTTC. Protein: CASTRHQTYNEQFF.

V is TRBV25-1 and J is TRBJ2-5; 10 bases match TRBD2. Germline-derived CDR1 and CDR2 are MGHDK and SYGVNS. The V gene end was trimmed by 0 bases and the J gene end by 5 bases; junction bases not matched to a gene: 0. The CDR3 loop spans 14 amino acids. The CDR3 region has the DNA TGTGCCAGCAGTGAATATAGCGGGAGGGAGACCCAGTACTTC. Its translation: CASSEYSGRETQYF.

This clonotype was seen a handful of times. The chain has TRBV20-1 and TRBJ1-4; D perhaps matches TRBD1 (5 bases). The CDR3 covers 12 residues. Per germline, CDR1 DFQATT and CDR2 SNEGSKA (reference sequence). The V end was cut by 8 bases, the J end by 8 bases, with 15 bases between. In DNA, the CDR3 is TGCAGTACCGGGGGGGGACGGGAAAAACTGTTTTTT. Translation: CSTGGGREKLFF.